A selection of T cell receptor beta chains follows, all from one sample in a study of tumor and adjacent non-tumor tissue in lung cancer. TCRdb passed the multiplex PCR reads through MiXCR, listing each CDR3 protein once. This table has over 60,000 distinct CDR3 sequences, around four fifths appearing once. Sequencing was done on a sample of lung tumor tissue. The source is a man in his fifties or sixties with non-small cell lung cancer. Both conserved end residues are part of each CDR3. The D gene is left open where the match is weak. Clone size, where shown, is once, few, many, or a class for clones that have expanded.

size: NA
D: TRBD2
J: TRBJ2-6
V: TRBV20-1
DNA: TGCAGTGTTGAGACCGGGGGGAGCTCTGTGGCCAACGTCCTGACTTTC
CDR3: CSVETGGSSVANVLTF

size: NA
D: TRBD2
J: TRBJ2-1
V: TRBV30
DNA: TGTAGCTGGAATGTAGGGCTAGCGGCCAATGAGCAGTTCTTC
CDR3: CSWNVGLAANEQFF

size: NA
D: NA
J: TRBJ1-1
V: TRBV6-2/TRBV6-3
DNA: TGTGCCAGAAGCAGGACGGGGGGGAAAACTGAAGCTTTATTT
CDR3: CARSRTGGKTEALF

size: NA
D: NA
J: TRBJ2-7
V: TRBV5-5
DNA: TGTGCCAGCAGCTCACTACGCAGGGAGCAAGCCAGCGAGCAGTACTTC
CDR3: CASSSLRREQASEQYF

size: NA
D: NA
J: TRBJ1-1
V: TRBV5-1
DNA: TGCACCAACAGCTTGGCCGCAGGAGAATGGACTGAAGCTTTCTTT
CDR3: CTNSLAAGEWTEAFF

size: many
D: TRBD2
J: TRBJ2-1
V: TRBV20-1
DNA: TGCAGTGCTAGTAAGCCCGGACTAGCGGGAGTGAGGGTCTACAATGAGCGGTTCTTC
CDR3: CSASKPGLAGVRVYNERFF

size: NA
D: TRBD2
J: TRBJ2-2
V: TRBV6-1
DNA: TGTGCCAGCATTGTGACTAGCGGGAACATACCCGGGGAGCTGTTTTTT
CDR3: CASIVTSGNIPGELFF

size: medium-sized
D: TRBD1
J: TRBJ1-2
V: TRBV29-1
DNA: TGCAGCGTTGGGTTTAACACCGGGACAGGATCTAACTATGGCTACACCTTC
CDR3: CSVGFNTGTGSNYGYTF

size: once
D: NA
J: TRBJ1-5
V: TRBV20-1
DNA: TGCAGTGCTGCATCAAGGGCCCCAAATCAGCCCCAGCATTTT
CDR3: CSAASRAPNQPQHF

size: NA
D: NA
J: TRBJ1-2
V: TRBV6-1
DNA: TGTGCCAGCAATCGAGAGATTGACAGTTATGGATGCACCTTC
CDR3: CASNREIDSYGCTF

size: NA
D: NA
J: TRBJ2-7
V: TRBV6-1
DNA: TGTGCCAGCGCTTGGGAGGAAAGCTACGAGCAATGCTTC
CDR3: CASAWEESYEQCF

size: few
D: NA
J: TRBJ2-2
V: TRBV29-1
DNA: TGCAGCGTGGAGGAGGGGGCGTACACAGGGGAGCTGTTTTTT
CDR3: CSVEEGAYTGELFF

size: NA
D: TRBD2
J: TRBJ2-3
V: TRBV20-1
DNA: TGCAGTGCTAGAGTCGGGGGGATAGCAGATACCCAGTATTTT
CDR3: CSARVGGIADTQYF

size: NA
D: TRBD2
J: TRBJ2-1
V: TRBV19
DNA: TGTGCCAGTCGGCCCTCTAGCACCCCGGCGGGAGCCTATAATGAGCAGTCCTTC
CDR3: CASRPSSTPAGAYNEQSF

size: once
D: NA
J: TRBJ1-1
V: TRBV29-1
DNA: TGCAGCGCCTACATGACTCGGACTGAATGTTTCTTT
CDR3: CSAYMTRTECFF

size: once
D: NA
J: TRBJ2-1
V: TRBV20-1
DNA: TGCAGATGCACGGGACCAATTCCTACGGTGCAGTTCTTC
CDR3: CRCTGPIPTVQFF

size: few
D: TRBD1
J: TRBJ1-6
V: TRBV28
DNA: TGTGCCAGCAGTCCCGGGACAGGGAAATATAATTTACCCCTCCACTTT
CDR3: CASSPGTGKYNLPLHF

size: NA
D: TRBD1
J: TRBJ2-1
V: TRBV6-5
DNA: TGTGCCAGCAGTTACTCGATCACAGGGGCCAGGGAGCAGTTCTTC
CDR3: CASSYSITGAREQFF

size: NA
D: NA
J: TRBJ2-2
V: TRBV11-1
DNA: TGTGCCAGCAGCTTAATCGGCACCGGGGAGCGATTTTTT
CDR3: CASSLIGTGERFF

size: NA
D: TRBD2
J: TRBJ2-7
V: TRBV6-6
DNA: TGTACCAGCAGACCCAACAGACTAGCGGGAATGCAGTACTTC
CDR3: CTSRPNRLAGMQYF

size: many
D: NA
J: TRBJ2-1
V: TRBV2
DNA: TGTGCCAGCAGTCCCTCCGGGTCTTACAATGAGCAGTTCTTC
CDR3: CASSPSGSYNEQFF

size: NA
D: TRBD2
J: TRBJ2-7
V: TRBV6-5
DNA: TGTGCCTGCAGTCACTCGAGGCGGGAGACAGCCGAGCAGTACTTC
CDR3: CACSHSRRETAEQYF

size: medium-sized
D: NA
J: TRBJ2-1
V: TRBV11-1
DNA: TGTGCCAGCAGCCCCGCAAGGGTGTTGGACAATGAGCAGTTCTTC
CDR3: CASSPARVLDNEQFF

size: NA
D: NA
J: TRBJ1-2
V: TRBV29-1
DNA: TGCAGCGTTGCCAGGGACTATGACTACATCTTC
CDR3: CSVARDYDYIF

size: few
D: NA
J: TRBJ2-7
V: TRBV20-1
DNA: TGCAGTGCTGGGACAAGGGGGTACGAGCAGTACTTC
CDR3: CSAGTRGYEQYF

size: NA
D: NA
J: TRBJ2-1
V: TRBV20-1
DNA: TGCAGTGCTAGTGGGGTGGCCGGCGATGAGCAGTTCTTC
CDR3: CSASGVAGDEQFF

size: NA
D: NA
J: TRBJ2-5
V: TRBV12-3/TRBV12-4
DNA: TGTGTCAGTAGATCAAGGGCTTGGGAGACCCAGTACTTC
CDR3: CVSRSRAWETQYF

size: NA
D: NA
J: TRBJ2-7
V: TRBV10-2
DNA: TGCGCCAGCAGTGATATAAGTAACTACGAGCAGTACTTC
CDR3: CASSDISNYEQYF

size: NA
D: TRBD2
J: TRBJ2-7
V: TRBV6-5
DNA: TGTGCCAGCAGTTACCCGGGGCGGGAGACGGCCGAGCGATACTTC
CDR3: CASSYPGRETAERYF

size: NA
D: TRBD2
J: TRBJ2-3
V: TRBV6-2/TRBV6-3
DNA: TGTGCCAGTAGTTATTACCTACCAGCGGGAGCCACAGATACGCAGTATTTT
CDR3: CASSYYLPAGATDTQYF

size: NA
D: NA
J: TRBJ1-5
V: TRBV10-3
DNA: TGTGGCATCAGCGGGACATCGCGCGATCAGCCACAGCATTTT
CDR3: CGISGTSRDQPQHF

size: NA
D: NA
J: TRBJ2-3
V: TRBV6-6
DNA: TGTGCCAGCAGCCTGGACACGGATAAGCAATATTTT
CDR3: CASSLDTDKQYF

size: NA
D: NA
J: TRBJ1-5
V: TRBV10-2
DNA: TGCACCAGCAGTGATGAGGGAGGGGATCCAAGTCAGCCCCAGCATTTT
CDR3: CTSSDEGGDPSQPQHF

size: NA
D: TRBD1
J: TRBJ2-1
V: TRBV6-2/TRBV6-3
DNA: TGTGCCAGCAGTTGCCCCACCGGGACAGGGGTCTACAATGAGCAGTCCTTC
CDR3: CASSCPTGTGVYNEQSF

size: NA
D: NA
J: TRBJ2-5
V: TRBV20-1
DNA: TGCAGTAGTAGAGATCCCCGAGAGAACCAAGAGACCCAGTACTTC
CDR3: CSSRDPRENQETQYF

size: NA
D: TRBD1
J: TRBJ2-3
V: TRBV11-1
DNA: TGTGACAACAGCCCGGACAGGGGGCGTTCCGGAGATACGCAGTATTTT
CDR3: CDNSPDRGRSGDTQYF

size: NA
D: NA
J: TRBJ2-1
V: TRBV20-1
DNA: TGCAATGTTCGGGACTTACCTTACAATGAGCAGTTCTTC
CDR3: CNVRDLPYNEQFF

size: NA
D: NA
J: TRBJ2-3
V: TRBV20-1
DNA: TGCAGAGCTAGAGAGGGGAAGGGCACAGATACGCAGTATTTC
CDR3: CRAREGKGTDTQYF

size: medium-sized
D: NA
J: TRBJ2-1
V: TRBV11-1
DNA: TGTGCCAGCAGCTTCGACACCTATAGCACCAATGAGCAGTTCTTC
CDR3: CASSFDTYSTNEQFF

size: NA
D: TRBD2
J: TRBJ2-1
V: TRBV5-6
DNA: TGTGCGATCAGCCCGCCACGGGGATCGAGGCTAGCGGGCCCGCTCCAATACAATGAGCAGTTCTTC
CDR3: CAISPPRGSRLAGPLQYNEQFF

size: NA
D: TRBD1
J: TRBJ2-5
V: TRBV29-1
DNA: TGCAGCGACATCGGACAGGGGTGCGTAGGTGAGACCCAGTACTTC
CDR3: CSDIGQGCVGETQYF

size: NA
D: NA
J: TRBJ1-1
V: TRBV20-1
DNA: TGCAATGCTAGCGCAGGGGCAAATCTGGACACTGAAGCTTTCTTT
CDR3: CNASAGANLDTEAFF

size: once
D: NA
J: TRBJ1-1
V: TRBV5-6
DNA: TGTGCCAACAGCGGAATAGAGAACACTGAAGCTTTCTTT
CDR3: CANSGIENTEAFF

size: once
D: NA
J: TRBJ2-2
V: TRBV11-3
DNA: TGTGCCAGCAGCTTAGACAAGACTAGAGGGAACACCGGGGAGCTGTTTTTT
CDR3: CASSLDKTRGNTGELFF

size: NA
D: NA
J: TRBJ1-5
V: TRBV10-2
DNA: TGCGCCTGCAGTGATGAGGGAGGGGAGCCAAGTCGGCCCCAGCATTTT
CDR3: CACSDEGGEPSRPQHF

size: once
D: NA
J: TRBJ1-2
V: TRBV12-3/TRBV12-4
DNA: TGTGCCAGGAGCTCGGACAGAAATGGCTACACCTTC
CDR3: CARSSDRNGYTF

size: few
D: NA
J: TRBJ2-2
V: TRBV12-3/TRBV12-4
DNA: TGTGCCAGTAGGGGGACAAATCCCTGGGAGCTGTTTTTT
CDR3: CASRGTNPWELFF

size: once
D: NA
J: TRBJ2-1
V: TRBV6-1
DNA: TGTGTCAGCAGTGAGTCCGTGCGGCTTAGGAGGAATGAGCAGTTATTC
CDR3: CVSSESVRLRRNEQLF

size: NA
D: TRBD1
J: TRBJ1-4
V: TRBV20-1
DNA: TGCAGAACGGACAGGGGGCAAGGGGAAAAACCGTTTTTT
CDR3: CRTDRGQGEKPFF

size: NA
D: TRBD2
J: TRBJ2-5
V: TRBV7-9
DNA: TGTACCAGCAGCTTGGGGAGGGAGTCGAGGGTGGAGACCCAGTACTTC
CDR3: CTSSLGRESRVETQYF

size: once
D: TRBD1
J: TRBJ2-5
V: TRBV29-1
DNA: TGCAGCGCCATCACACAGGGGCGCGTTGGAGAGACCCAGTACTTC
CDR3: CSAITQGRVGETQYF

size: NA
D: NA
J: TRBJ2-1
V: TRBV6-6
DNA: TGTCCCAGCAGCCCATCTCCGGGATCGCCAACCTACAATGAGCAGTTCTTC
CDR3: CPSSPSPGSPTYNEQFF

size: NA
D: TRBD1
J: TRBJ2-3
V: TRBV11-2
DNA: TGTGCAGGCAGCTACCTGGACAGGAGCACAGATACGCAGTATTTT
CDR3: CAGSYLDRSTDTQYF

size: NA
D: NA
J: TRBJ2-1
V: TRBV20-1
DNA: TGCAGTGCTCACCCGATTCACAGCTCCTACAATGAGCAGTTCTTC
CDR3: CSAHPIHSSYNEQFF

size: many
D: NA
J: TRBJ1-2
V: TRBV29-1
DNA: TGCAGCGTTGGGACAGCTAGCAACGGGGGCTACACCTTC
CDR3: CSVGTASNGGYTF

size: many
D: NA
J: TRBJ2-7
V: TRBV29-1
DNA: TGCAGCGTTGAAGGCGTAGCAAAAGAGCAGTACTTC
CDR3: CSVEGVAKEQYF

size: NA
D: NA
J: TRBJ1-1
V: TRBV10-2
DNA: TGCGCCAGCACGTACATGGCTGGGACTGAAGCTTTCTTT
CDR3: CASTYMAGTEAFF